Listed here are 10 T cell receptor beta chains from one sample, sequenced in a study. A single record per CDR3 protein comes from TCRdb applying MiXCR to the 5' RACE reads. The sample holds roughly 50,000 distinct CDR3 sequences, approximately 17% seen once. The sample comprised naive CD4+ T cells sorted from blood. Subset given: naive CD4+ T cells, CD4+CD45RA+CD25-. These receptors were obtained from a female donor with breast cancer.

This clonotype was detected only a few times. The chain has TRBV6-1 and TRBJ2-5, with TRBD2 matching over 9 bases. The CDR3 runs 15 residues. Germline V lookup: CDR1 MNHNS, CDR2 SASEGT. The V gene end was trimmed by 10 bases and the J gene end by 1 base; junction bases not matched to a gene: 10. CDR3 sequence: CATVQSGGTQETQYF. The CDR3, as DNA: TGTGCCACCGTTCAAAGCGGGGGGACCCAAGAGACCCAGTACTTC.

The rearrangement links TRBV7-2 to TRBJ1-2, with 7 nucleotides matching TRBD1. V lost 5 bases to trimming and J lost 4 bases; unmatched junction nucleotides: 10. Germline assignment: CDR1 SGHTA and CDR2 FQGNSA. There are 15 residues in the CDR3. The CDR3 coding sequence is TGTGCCAGCAGCGCAGACAGGGAGGAGCTCTATGGCTACACCTTC. As protein: CASSADREELYGYTF.

This clonotype turned up a few times. The V gene is TRBV12-3 or TRBV12-4, the J gene TRBJ1-1, with 7 bases that match TRBD1. The CDR3 has 13 amino acids. The ends lost 8 bases at V and 7 bases at J; junction bases unmatched: 10. CDR3 in DNA: TGTGCCAGCCTGGGACAGTCGGGATTTGAAGCTTTCTTT. Translation gives CASLGQSGFEAFF.

The rearrangement joins TRBV2 to TRBJ1-5, with 10 bases identical to TRBD1. In germline, CDR1 is SNHLY, CDR2 FYNNEI. The V segment lost 0 bases and the J segment 6 bases; nucleotides outside the gene matches: 2. This CDR3 region has 15 residues. The CDR3 sequence is CASSEAGQGVQPQHF. CDR3 nucleotides: TGTGCCAGCAGTGAAGCCGGACAGGGGGTTCAGCCCCAGCATTTT.

This clonotype occurred a few times. The chain is built from TRBV7-2 and TRBJ2-6; D unresolved. This CDR3 has 15 amino acids. V lost 2 bases, J lost 3 bases, and 8 bases lay in between. Germline values: CDR1 SGHTA, CDR2 FQGNSA. CDR3 sequence reads: CASSLMSGGANVLTF. Written as DNA, the CDR3 is TGTGCCAGCAGCTTAATGTCTGGTGGGGCCAACGTCCTGACTTTC.

The V and J genes are TRBV7-8 and TRBJ2-2, with TRBD2 matching 9 bases. V dropped 5 bases and J dropped 2; count of bases not matched to a gene: 18. Germline-derived CDR1 and CDR2 are SGHVS and FQNEAQ. The CDR3 runs 20 residues. The CDR3 region has the DNA TGTGCCAGCAGCAGCGTACGAAAGGGGCTAGCGGGAATTAACACCGGGGAGCTGTTTTTT. Residues: CASSSVRKGLAGINTGELFF.

This chain links TRBV20-1 with TRBJ2-5; possible D gene TRBD2, 6 bases. With 3 bases removed from V and 5 bases from J, the gap between germline ends came to 16 bases. Germline assignment: CDR1 DFQATT and CDR2 SNEGSKA (reference sequence). This CDR3 has 14 residues. CDR3 sequence reads: CSAREGSGAETQYF. The DNA of the CDR3 is TGCAGTGCTAGGGAGGGGTCCGGGGCCGAGACCCAGTACTTC.

This clonotype occurred a few times. The chain links TRBV7-9 to TRBJ1-1, with 12 bases fitting TRBD1. The V gene end was trimmed by 3 bases and the J gene end by 5 bases; junction bases not matched to a gene: 4. This CDR3 region has 15 residues. Germline V gives CDR1 SEHNR, CDR2 FQNEAQ (reference sequence). The CDR3 nucleotides read TGTGCCAGCAGCTTGGTGGGACAGGGGGCGACTGAAGCTTTCTTT. It is translated as CASSLVGQGATEAFF.

This clonotype was seen a handful of times. The chain is built from TRBV5-1 and TRBJ1-1; D is unclear. V gave up 1 base and J gave up 8 bases, with 12 bases separating them. The CDR3 totals 13 residues. Germline V gives CDR1 SGHRS, CDR2 YFSETQ. The CDR3 nucleotides are TGCGCCAGCAGCTTGTCGGAGAGTTCGGAAGCTTTCTTT. Amino acids: CASSLSESSEAFF.

The gene calls are TRBV7-9 and TRBJ2-1, with D tentatively TRBD1 (6 bases). The CDR3 has 14 amino acids. Looked up from germline, CDR1 is SEHNR and CDR2 is FQNEAQ (reference sequence). V was cut by 5 bases and J by 5 bases, with 13 bases left in between. The DNA of the CDR3 is TGTGCCAGCAGCCCCAGAGCAGGGGACAATGAGCAGTTCTTC. Protein product: CASSPRAGDNEQFF.